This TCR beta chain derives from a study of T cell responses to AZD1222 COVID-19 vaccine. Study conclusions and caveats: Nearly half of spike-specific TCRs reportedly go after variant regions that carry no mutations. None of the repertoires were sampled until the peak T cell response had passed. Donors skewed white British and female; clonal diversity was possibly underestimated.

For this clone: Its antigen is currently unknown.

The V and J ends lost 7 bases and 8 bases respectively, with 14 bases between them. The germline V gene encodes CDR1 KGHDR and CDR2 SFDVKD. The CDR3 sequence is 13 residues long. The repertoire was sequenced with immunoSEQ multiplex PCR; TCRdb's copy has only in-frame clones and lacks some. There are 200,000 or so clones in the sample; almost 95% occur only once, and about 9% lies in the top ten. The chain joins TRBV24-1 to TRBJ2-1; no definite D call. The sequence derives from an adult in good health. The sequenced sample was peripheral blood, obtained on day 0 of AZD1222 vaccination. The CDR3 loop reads CATRPVQSDEQFF. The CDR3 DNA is TGTGCCACCAGACCGGTCCAGAGCGATGAGCAGTTCTTC.